Described below is a single TCR beta chain sequence and its context. Its antigen is currently unknown. This record comes from a study of cytomegalovirus exposure and HLA in healthy donors. Across the whole study: Early released data comprised 75 million to 100 million unique TCRs from HLA-typed donors.

Study results and caveats: The authors later found HLA-associated TCR beta chains more clonally expanded than equally common others. CMV serostatus was the sole immune exposure information available.

PCR employed 60 Vbeta and 13 Jbeta primers. This table comes from immunoSEQ multiplex PCR, and its TCRdb copy is limited to in-frame clones, with some not included. Among fewer than 250,000 clones, 70% to 75% were seen once, and the ten largest hold approximately 4.8%. V gave up 5 bases and J gave up 3 bases; unmatched junction bases: 10. Germline CDR1 reads LNHDA; CDR2 reads SQIVND (reference sequence). The CDR3 runs to 15 residues. Sample: PBMCs. The chain couples TRBV19 to TRBJ2-7, with 7 bases identical to TRBD1. The sequence was obtained from a man in his thirties or forties in good health and CMV-seropositive. DNA of the CDR3: TGTGCCAGTAGTGCCCCAGGGGCAGGGGGCTACGAGCAGTACTTC. This translates into CASSAPGAGGYEQYF.